Below, 18 T cell receptor beta chains from the same sample are listed, as sequenced in a study of OX40 agonist ivuxolimab in advanced cancers. Profiled with immunoSEQ multiplex PCR; TCRdb holds only in-frame clones, not every one. The table lists 43,000 or so clones, roughly 90% of them singletons. This specimen consisted of CD4+ or CD8+ T cells sorted from blood, obtained in a trial of the OX40 agonist ivuxolimab. Receptors originate from an adult with an advanced solid tumor such as melanoma, head and neck, liver or kidney cancer.

With respect to this clone: One end of the junction varies from germline; a read error may be responsible. This chain joins TRBV11-1 and TRBJ1-1; D is undetermined. Looked up from germline, CDR1 is SGHAT and CDR2 is FQDESV (reference sequence). This CDR3 spans 14 amino acids. This chain's CDR3 is CASSQSLSNTVAFF. CDR3 bases: TGTGCCAGCAGCCAATCTCTATCCAACACTGTAGCTTTCTTT.

The chain combines TRBV28 with TRBJ1-5; maybe TRBD1 (6 bases). Germline CDR1 MDHEN, CDR2 SYDVKM. Between the trimmed V and J ends, which lost 3 bases and 1 base, there was a span of 13 bases. This CDR3 has 16 amino acids. The CDR3 DNA sequence: TGTGCCAGCAGTTTCAGGGGTTTTGGGAGCAATCAGCCCCAGCATTTT. Translated, it gives CASSFRGFGSNQPQHF.

V gene TRBV5-1 combines with J gene TRBJ2-7; possible D gene TRBD1, 6 bases. The CDR3 extends over 15 amino acids. CDR1 SGHRS and CDR2 YFSETQ come from the germline V gene. Between the trimmed V and J ends, which lost 0 bases and 2 bases, there was a span of 12 bases. In nucleotides, the CDR3 is TGCGCCAGCAGCTTGGGCCACAGGGAAACCTACGAGCAGTACTTC. Its protein product is CASSLGHRETYEQYF.

This clone has just a few counts. The chain carries TRBV28 and TRBJ1-5; 7 nucleotides align to TRBD1. The CDR3 runs to 13 residues. Germline lookup yields CDR1 MDHEN and CDR2 SYDVKM. Losses at the gene ends were 9 bases for V and 2 bases for J; bases not matched to a gene: 4. The CDR3 nucleotides are TGTGCCAGTCTCAGGGGGGGCAATCAGCCCCAGCATTTT. Encoded protein: CASLRGGNQPQHF.

The J gene is TRBJ2-7, the V gene TRBV5-8; D is possibly TRBD1 (5 bases). In germline, CDR1 is SGHTS, CDR2 YDEGEE. CDR3 length equals 16 residues. V lost 1 base and J 0 bases, leaving 14 bases between the germline ends. The CDR3 DNA follows: TGTGCCAGCAGCTTGTTTACAGGCGTTAGCTCCTACGAGCAGTACTTC. It encodes CASSLFTGVSSYEQYF.

The chain joins TRBV7-2 to TRBJ2-1; TRBD1 or TRBD2 may be the D gene (5 bases each). The CDR3 runs to 13 residues. Germline values: CDR1 SGHTA, CDR2 FQGNSA. V shed 7 bases and J shed 4 bases, with 11 bases lying between them. CDR3 bases: TGTGCCAGCACCTTGGGGGATTACAATGAGCAGTTCTTC. This codes for CASTLGDYNEQFF. Full variable domain (rest looked up from reference TRBV7-2 and TRBJ2-1): GAGVSQSPSNKVTEKGKDVELRCDPISGHTALYWYRQSLGQGLEFLIYFQGNSAPDKSGLPSDRFSAERTGGSVSTLTIQRTQQEDSAVYLCASTLGDYNEQFFGPGTRLTVL.

The chain combines TRBV19 with TRBJ2-1, with TRBD1 matching 9 bases. The CDR3 loop spans 16 amino acids. Germline loops: CDR1 LNHDA, CDR2 SQIVND (reference sequence). Trimming took 7 bases from V and 7 from J; bases not matched to a gene: 14. The CDR3 sequence: CASNNGRGQGKNEQFF. CDR3 coding DNA: TGTGCCAGTAATAATGGGAGGGGACAGGGAAAGAATGAGCAGTTCTTC.

This clone has just a few counts. The V call is TRBV7-9, the J call TRBJ1-2, with 8 bases aligning to TRBD1. J gave up 7 bases and V 1 base, and 5 bases lay outside the gene matches. The CDR3 contains 14 residues. The germline CDR1 and CDR2 sequences are SEHNR and FQNEAQ (reference sequence). The CDR3, as DNA: TGTGCCAGCAGCTTAGGGACAGGGAAGGCTGGCTACACCTTC. Protein: CASSLGTGKAGYTF. Full variable domain (outside the CDR3, taken from reference TRBV7-9 and TRBJ1-2): DTGVSQNPRHKITKRGQNVTFRCDPISEHNRLYWYRQTLGQGPEFLTYFQNEAQLEKSRLLSDRFSAERPKGSFSTLEIQRTEQGDSAMYLCASSLGTGKAGYTFGSGTRLTVV.

The CDR3 DNA sequence: TGTGCCAGCAGTTACATGTTGGGGGGAGAGACCCAGTACTTC. Amino acids: CASSYMLGGETQYF. The chain uses TRBV6-5 and TRBJ2-5; maybe TRBD2 (6 bases). Germline V CDR1 and CDR2: MNHEY, SVGAGI. The CDR3 contains 14 residues. With 2 bases removed from V and 4 bases from J, the gap between germline ends came to 11 bases.

The chain has TRBV5-1 and TRBJ2-1; a possible D gene is TRBD2 (5 bases). The CDR3 loop spans 16 amino acids. Germline loops: CDR1 SGHRS, CDR2 YFSETQ. Trimming stripped 0 bases from V and 3 bases from J, with 13 bases between. Written as DNA, the CDR3 is TGCGCCAGCAGCTTGGCACGGGGAGAGGGCTACAATGAGCAGTTCTTC. Translating gives CASSLARGEGYNEQFF.

The rearrangement joins TRBV6-5 to TRBJ1-6; 7 bases are shared with TRBD1. Germline CDR1 and CDR2: MNHEY and SVGAGI. Trimming at V came to 0 bases and at J to 10 bases, leaving 6 bases not matched to a gene. The CDR3 contains 15 residues. The CDR3 DNA reads as TGTGCCAGCAGTTACTCGCCAGGGGGGGAATCACCCCTCCACTTT. This gives the protein CASSYSPGGESPLHF.

This chain connects TRBV7-4 to TRBJ2-4; TRBD2 agrees at 7 bases. CDR3 size: 14 residues. V lost 3 bases, J lost 5 bases, and 4 bases stayed unmatched. Germline V lookup: CDR1 SGHVT, CDR2 SQSDAQ. In DNA, the CDR3 is TGTGCCAGCAGCTTGGGAGGGATGGAAAACATTCAGTACTTC. Translating gives CASSLGGMENIQYF. Filled out from reference TRBV7-4 and TRBJ2-4, the complete variable domain reads GAGVSQSPRYKVAKRGRDVALRCDSISGHVTLYWYRQTLGQGSEVLTYSQSDAQRDKSGRPSGRFSAERPERSVSTLKIQRTEQGDSAVYLCASSLGGMENIQYFGAGTRLSVL.

This sequence joins TRBV5-1 and TRBJ2-5; 11 nucleotides align to TRBD2. With the DNA end fitting TRBJ2-7 better, the J assignment may be wrong. This CDR3 comprises 16 residues. The germline CDR1 and CDR2 sequences are SGHRS and YFSETQ. The chain's CDR3 is CASSLTYGTSGYEQYF. The CDR3 DNA reads TGCGCCAGCAGCTTGACGTACGGGACTAGCGGCTACGAGCAGTACTTC.

V gene TRBV6-1 combines with J gene TRBJ1-2; no clear D. This CDR3 is built from 13 residues. With 8 bases removed from V and 0 bases from J, the gap between germline ends came to 10 bases. Germline V gene sequence: CDR1 MNHNS, CDR2 SASEGT. The CDR3 bases are TGTGCCAGCCGCTTCCGTACTAACTATGGCTACACCTTC. Translating it yields CASRFRTNYGYTF.

The chain combines TRBV6-5 with TRBJ1-2, with 10 bases that match TRBD1. There are 14 residues in the CDR3. After removal of 2 bases from V and 6 bases from J, the junction contained 3 bases not matched to a gene. CDR1 and CDR2 (germline): MNHEY, SVGAGI. In DNA, the CDR3 is TGTGCCAGCAGTTACCCCGGGACAGGGGATGGCTACACCTTC. Protein: CASSYPGTGDGYTF.

The V and J genes are TRBV21-1 and TRBJ2-7; the table gives TRBD1 as D, unverified against the DNA. TRBV21-1 is noted as a pseudogene. The CDR3 has 14 amino acids. CDR3: CASSKAQGFYEQYF. The DNA for the CDR3 is TGTGCCAGCAGCAAAGCGCAGGGGTTCTACGAGCAGTACTTC.

The J gene is TRBJ2-1, the V gene TRBV4-1, with TRBD1 as a possible D gene (6 bases). CDR1 MGHRA and CDR2 YSYEKL come from the germline V gene. V lost 1 base and J lost 7, with 11 bases in between. The CDR3 runs 14 residues. CDR3 nucleotides: TGCGCCAGCAGCCAAGGGCTCAGGGGAAATGAGCAGTTCTTC. Encoded protein: CASSQGLRGNEQFF.

The table lists this clone with a few counts. V usage is TRBV5-1 and J usage is TRBJ1-2; D is undetermined. Germline V gene data show CDR1 as SGHRS and CDR2 as YFSETQ. The CDR3 consists of 15 residues. V was shortened by 4 bases and J by 0 bases, with 13 bases between the two germline ends. Here the CDR3 DNA reads TGCGCCAGCAGCCCAGCGACGGCAGCTAACTATGGCTACACCTTC. This codes for CASSPATAANYGYTF.